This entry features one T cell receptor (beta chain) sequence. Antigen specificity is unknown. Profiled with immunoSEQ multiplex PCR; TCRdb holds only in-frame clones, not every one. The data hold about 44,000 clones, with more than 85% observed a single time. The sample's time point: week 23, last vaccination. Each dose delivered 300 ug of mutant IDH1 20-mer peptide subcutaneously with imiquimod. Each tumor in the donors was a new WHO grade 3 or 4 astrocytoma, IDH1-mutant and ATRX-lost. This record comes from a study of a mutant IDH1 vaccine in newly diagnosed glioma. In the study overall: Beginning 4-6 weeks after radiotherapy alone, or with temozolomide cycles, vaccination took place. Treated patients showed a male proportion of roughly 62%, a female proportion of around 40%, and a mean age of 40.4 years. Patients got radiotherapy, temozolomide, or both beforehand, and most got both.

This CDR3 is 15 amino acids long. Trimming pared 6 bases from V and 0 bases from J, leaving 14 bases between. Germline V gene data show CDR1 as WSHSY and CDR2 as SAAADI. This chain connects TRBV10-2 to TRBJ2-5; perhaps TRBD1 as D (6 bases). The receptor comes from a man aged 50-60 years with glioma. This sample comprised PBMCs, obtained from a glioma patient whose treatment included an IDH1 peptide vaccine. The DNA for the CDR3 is TGCGCCAGCAGCCGATCAGGGGCCCACCAAGAGACCCAGTACTTC. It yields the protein CASSRSGAHQETQYF.